The table lists the clone carrying this T cell receptor (beta chain) with many counts. The antigen remains unidentified. This specimen comes from a study of response to subunit inactivated influenza vaccine. The V gene lost 6 bases and the J gene lost 4 bases, with 12 bases spanning the gap. This CDR3 spans 14 amino acids. Germline loops: CDR1 SGHVS, CDR2 FNYEAQ. TCRdb fed the RT-PCR reads into MiXCR, producing one record per CDR3 protein. The sample contains about 540,000 distinct CDR3 sequences, 14% of which appear only once. General study points: T cells newly recruited by each seasonal influenza vaccination are few, the authors suggested.

The sequence derives from a man in his fifties or sixties who received an inactivated influenza vaccine. Material: PBMCs from blood, obtained less than 13 days after vaccination. The chain joins TRBV7-6 to TRBJ2-2, with a possible D match to TRBD2 (5 bases). DNA of the CDR3: TGTGCCAGCAGTCCTTCACGGGGCACCGGGGAGCTGTTTTTT. Translating it yields CASSPSRGTGELFF. Filled out from reference TRBV7-6 and TRBJ2-2, the complete variable domain reads GAGVSQSPRYKVTKRGQDVALRCDPISGHVSLYWYRQALGQGPEFLTYFNYEAQQDKSGLPNDRFSAERPEGSISTLTIQRTEQRDSAMYRCASSPSRGTGELFFGEGSRLTVL.